These T cell receptor beta chains were read from a single sample in a study of beta chain features in type 1 diabetes. TCRdb's table, derived via immunoSEQ multiplex PCR, lists solely in-frame clones and lacks some. The sample consists of 9,400 or so clones, approximately 80% of them appearing once. The sample was Tregs from blood. The receptors derive from a woman younger than 30 in good health. The CDR3 runs from the conserved cysteine through the conserved F or W. The D gene is left open where the match is weak. Clone size is shown for a subset of rows, as once, few, many or a class of expanded clone.

V	size	J	D	length	CDR3	DNA
TRBV10-3	few	TRBJ2-3	TRBD2	17	CAIKLARTSGGSDTQYF	TGTGCCATCAAACTAGCTAGGACTAGCGGGGGCTCAGATACGCAGTATTTT
TRBV9	once	TRBJ2-7	.	15	CASSVAGTGSYEQYF	TGTGCCAGCAGCGTAGCAGGGACTGGGTCCTACGAGCAGTACTTC
TRBV7-9	.	TRBJ2-1	.	16	CASSLRWGGSYNEQFF	TGTGCCAGCAGCTTACGGTGGGGAGGTTCCTACAATGAGCAGTTCTTC
TRBV19	.	TRBJ2-2	TRBD2	15	CASSIGGGATGELFF	TGTGCCAGTAGTATAGGCGGGGGGGCTACCGGGGAGCTGTTTTTT
TRBV10-2	few	TRBJ2-7	TRBD2	16	CASSPIAGAAPGEQYF	TGCGCCAGCAGTCCAATAGCGGGAGCCGCTCCGGGGGAGCAGTACTTC
TRBV4-1	once	TRBJ1-2	TRBD1	13	CASSWDRDYGYTF	TGCGCCAGCAGCTGGGACAGGGACTATGGCTACACCTTC
TRBV4-1	.	TRBJ2-7	TRBD2	17	CASSQATGTSETYEQYF	TGCGCCAGCAGCCAAGCAACCGGGACTAGCGAGACCTACGAGCAGTACTTC
TRBV10-2	once	TRBJ2-1	TRBD1	13	CASSVGTDNEQFF	TGCGCCAGCAGTGTCGGGACAGACAATGAGCAGTTCTTC
TRBV19	few	TRBJ2-7	TRBD2	14	CASSTSGSSIEQYF	TGTGCCAGTAGTACTAGCGGGAGTTCCATCGAGCAGTACTTC
TRBV2	.	TRBJ2-7	TRBD1	13	CASGGTGTYEQYF	TGTGCCAGCGGCGGGACAGGGACCTACGAGCAGTACTTC
TRBV10-2	.	TRBJ2-1	.	12	CASSRRWNEQFF	TGCGCCAGCAGTAGGCGGTGGAATGAGCAGTTCTTC
TRBV21-1	once	TRBJ1-2	.	13	CASMRRQFYGYTF	TGTGCCAGCATGAGAAGACAGTTCTATGGCTACACCTTC
TRBV30	.	TRBJ1-5	TRBD1	13	CAWSVTGEQPQHF	TGTGCCTGGAGTGTAACAGGGGAACAGCCCCAGCATTTT
TRBV10-3	once	TRBJ2-1	TRBD2	13	CAISGLRGYEQFF	TGTGCCATCAGCGGATTGCGGGGGTATGAGCAGTTCTTC
TRBV29-1	.	TRBJ2-1	TRBD2	14	CSVELAGGIDEQFF	TGCAGCGTTGAGCTAGCGGGGGGCATCGATGAGCAGTTCTTC
TRBV6-5	.	TRBJ2-7	TRBD1	15	CASRDRDRRTYEQYF	TGTGCCAGTCGAGACCGGGACAGAAGAACCTACGAGCAGTACTTC
TRBV4-1	.	TRBJ2-3	.	16	CASSQDWAGRTDTQYF	TGCGCCAGCAGCCAAGATTGGGCGGGGCGCACAGATACGCAGTATTTT
TRBV2	.	TRBJ2-7	TRBD1	14	CASQQGLSSYEQYF	TGTGCCAGTCAACAGGGGTTGAGCTCCTACGAGCAGTACTTC
TRBV7-3	.	TRBJ1-3	.	14	CASRTTGSGNTIYF	TGTGCCAGCAGGACGACAGGCTCTGGAAACACCATATATTTT
TRBV6-1	.	TRBJ2-7	.	15	CASSEGQTGWYEQYF	TGTGCCAGCAGTGAAGGACAGACCGGTTGGTACGAGCAGTACTTC
TRBV30	.	TRBJ1-5	.	14	CAWSGGSGNQPQHF	TGTGCCTGGAGTGGAGGGTCCGGCAATCAGCCCCAGCATTTT
TRBV2	.	TRBJ2-7	.	15	CATSTQGWSSYEQYF	TGTGCCACCTCCACCCAGGGTTGGAGCTCCTACGAGCAGTACTTC
TRBV6-6	.	TRBJ2-7	TRBD2	14	CASTSVGGPSEQYF	TGTGCCAGCACTTCCGTGGGAGGGCCCTCCGAGCAGTACTTC
TRBV5-5	few	TRBJ2-3	TRBD2	19	CASSPSLVGAGGPRDTQYF	TGTGCCAGCAGCCCCAGTCTGGTCGGGGCGGGAGGCCCCCGGGATACGCAGTATTTT
TRBV5-1	.	TRBJ2-1	TRBD2	14	CASSLAGGPNEQFF	TGCGCCAGCAGCTTGGCGGGGGGGCCGAATGAGCAGTTCTTC
TRBV5-1	.	TRBJ2-1	.	12	CASRRVMNEQFF	TGCGCCAGCAGACGGGTTATGAATGAGCAGTTCTTC
TRBV29-1	.	TRBJ2-5	TRBD2	13	CSVVEAGVETQYF	TGCAGCGTGGTGGAAGCGGGAGTAGAGACCCAGTACTTC
TRBV5-1	.	TRBJ2-7	.	14	CASSLFGGSYEQYF	TGCGCCAGCAGCTTGTTCGGGGGAAGTTACGAGCAGTACTTC
TRBV9	.	TRBJ2-1	TRBD2	18	CASSVGGTSGGAEHEQFF	TGTGCCAGCAGCGTAGGAGGGACTAGCGGGGGGGCCGAACATGAGCAGTTCTTC
TRBV7-2	.	TRBJ1-6	.	16	CASSLPQGRFDSPLHF	TGTGCCAGCAGCTTACCACAGGGCCGGTTTGATTCACCCCTCCACTTT
TRBV2	.	TRBJ2-1	.	13	CASTAVQYNEQFF	TGTGCCAGCACCGCGGTTCAATACAATGAGCAGTTCTTC
TRBV7-2	once	TRBJ2-7	TRBD1	16	CASSPRRDSLSYEQYF	TGTGCCAGCAGCCCTCGAAGGGACAGTTTATCCTACGAGCAGTACTTC
TRBV5-1	.	TRBJ2-1	.	18	CASQRGIGGRGRRDEQFF	TGCGCCAGCCAGAGAGGAATCGGGGGGCGCGGGAGAAGGGATGAGCAGTTCTTC
TRBV6-1	.	TRBJ2-1	TRBD2	13	CASSERSGRWQFF	TGTGCCAGCAGTGAACGGAGCGGGAGGTGGCAGTTCTTC
TRBV5-1	.	TRBJ2-2	.	16	CASSSPSSINTGELFF	TGCGCCAGCAGCTCCCCTTCGAGCATAAACACCGGGGAGCTGTTTTTT
TRBV25-1	.	TRBJ1-5	TRBD1	16	CASSAGDRGHGQPQHF	TGTGCCAGCAGTGCAGGGGACAGGGGGCATGGTCAGCCCCAGCATTTT
TRBV28	once	TRBJ2-7	.	14	CASRISDRPYEQYF	TGTGCCAGCAGGATCTCCGACAGGCCCTACGAGCAGTACTTC
TRBV5-1	.	TRBJ1-1	.	13	CASSFTGITEAFF	TGCGCCAGCAGCTTCACAGGGATCACTGAAGCTTTCTTT
TRBV14	once	TRBJ1-4	.	15	CASSQKQGTDEKLFF	TGTGCCAGCAGCCAAAAACAGGGTACTGATGAAAAACTGTTTTTT
TRBV27	once	TRBJ1-5	TRBD1	15	CASSLYPGGSQPQHF	TGTGCCAGCAGTTTATATCCAGGGGGGAGTCAGCCCCAGCATTTT
TRBV5-4	.	TRBJ1-2	TRBD1	13	CASSLEAGGDYTF	TGTGCCAGCAGCTTGGAGGCAGGGGGAGACTACACCTTC
TRBV5-1	.	TRBJ1-5	.	15	CASSAGRYSNQPQHF	TGCGCCAGCAGCGCGGGACGCTATAGCAATCAGCCCCAGCATTTT
TRBV5-4	.	TRBJ1-2	.	14	CASSLVGSNYGYTF	TGTGCCAGCAGCTTGGTTGGCAGTAACTATGGCTACACCTTC
TRBV18	.	TRBJ2-2	.	16	CASSPPGSSNTGELFF	TGTGCCAGCTCACCACCGGGGAGTTCGAACACCGGGGAGCTGTTTTTT
TRBV7-2	.	TRBJ2-5	TRBD2	14	CASGKYGRVETQYF	TGTGCCAGCGGCAAATACGGGAGGGTGGAGACCCAGTACTTC
TRBV11-2	.	TRBJ2-7	TRBD1	15	CASSPLGTGGPKQYF	TGTGCCAGCAGCCCGCTCGGGACAGGGGGCCCCAAGCAGTACTTC
TRBV30	.	TRBJ1-2	.	12	CAWNWWLYGYTF	TGTGCCTGGAATTGGTGGCTCTATGGCTACACCTTC
TRBV7-9	.	TRBJ1-4	.	14	CASSLVRRDEKLFF	TGTGCCAGCAGCTTAGTCCGGCGGGATGAAAAACTGTTTTTT